This is a list of T cell receptor beta chains from one sample in a study of neurological immune-mediated disorders. TCRdb ran MiXCR on the 5' RACE reads and lists one entry per CDR3 protein. Here the sample spans around 90,000 distinct CDR3 sequences, around 14% being singletons. Sequencing used PBMCs. The receptors here all came from a female donor with HTLV-1-associated myelopathy (HAM/TSP). The CDR3 runs from the conserved cysteine through the conserved F or W. D genes are given only for firm matches. Not every row has a clone size; where given, it reads once, few, many or a size class.

clone_size: many
j_call: TRBJ2-3
d_call: TRBD2
cdr3_length: 16
v_call: TRBV12-3/TRBV12-4
cdr3_aa: CASRAGLAGAGDTQYF
cdr3_nt: TGTGCCAGCCGTGCTGGACTAGCGGGGGCTGGCGATACGCAGTATTTT

clone_size: many
j_call: TRBJ2-3
d_call: .
cdr3_length: 17
v_call: TRBV5-1
cdr3_aa: CASSFEAWLQGPNTQYF
cdr3_nt: TGCGCCAGCAGCTTTGAGGCATGGCTACAAGGGCCAAATACGCAGTATTTT

clone_size: many
j_call: TRBJ1-6
d_call: .
cdr3_length: 16
v_call: TRBV4-1
cdr3_aa: CASSRRTAPGDSPLHF
cdr3_nt: TGCGCCAGCAGCCGTCGGACCGCGCCTGGGGATTCACCCCTCCACTTT

clone_size: many
j_call: TRBJ2-3
d_call: TRBD1
cdr3_length: 14
v_call: TRBV20-1
cdr3_aa: CSARDRQGGSTQYF
cdr3_nt: TGCAGTGCTAGAGATCGACAGGGGGGGAGTACGCAGTATTTT

clone_size: many
j_call: TRBJ2-3
d_call: .
cdr3_length: 13
v_call: TRBV7-2
cdr3_aa: CASSFTGTDTQYF
cdr3_nt: TGTGCCAGCAGCTTTACCGGGACGGATACGCAGTATTTT

clone_size: many
j_call: TRBJ2-3
d_call: .
cdr3_length: 12
v_call: TRBV12-3/TRBV12-4
cdr3_aa: CATQRITDTQYF
cdr3_nt: TGTGCCACTCAACGGATCACAGATACGCAGTATTTT

clone_size: many
j_call: TRBJ2-5
d_call: TRBD1
cdr3_length: 17
v_call: TRBV4-1
cdr3_aa: CASSQVAFATGPKTQYF
cdr3_nt: TGCGCCAGCAGCCAAGTAGCTTTTGCGACAGGGCCAAAGACCCAGTACTTC

clone_size: many
j_call: TRBJ2-1
d_call: .
cdr3_length: 12
v_call: TRBV20-1
cdr3_aa: CSARRRDNEQFF
cdr3_nt: TGCAGTGCCAGGCGGAGGGACAATGAGCAGTTCTTC

clone_size: few
j_call: TRBJ2-7
d_call: .
cdr3_length: 15
v_call: TRBV18
cdr3_aa: CASSPPGTATYEQYF
cdr3_nt: TGTGCCAGCTCACCACCCGGGACGGCAACCTACGAGCAGTACTTC

clone_size: many
j_call: TRBJ1-1
d_call: .
cdr3_length: 12
v_call: TRBV2
cdr3_aa: CASIASVAEAFF
cdr3_nt: TGTGCCAGCATCGCGTCCGTGGCTGAAGCTTTCTTT

clone_size: few
j_call: TRBJ1-2
d_call: .
cdr3_length: 14
v_call: TRBV20-1
cdr3_aa: CSASEDRSNYGYTF
cdr3_nt: TGCAGTGCTAGCGAGGACCGCTCTAACTATGGCTACACCTTC

clone_size: many
j_call: TRBJ2-2
d_call: .
cdr3_length: 16
v_call: TRBV7-6
cdr3_aa: CASSLSGGSPPGELFF
cdr3_nt: TGTGCCAGCAGCTTAAGTGGAGGGTCACCCCCCGGGGAGCTGTTTTTT

clone_size: .
j_call: TRBJ1-5
d_call: .
cdr3_length: 17
v_call: TRBV6-1
cdr3_aa: CASSEERGWGSNQPQHF
cdr3_nt: TGTGCCAGCAGTGAAGAAAGGGGATGGGGGAGCAATCAGCCCCAGCATTTT

clone_size: many
j_call: TRBJ2-2
d_call: TRBD1
cdr3_length: 14
v_call: TRBV5-1
cdr3_aa: CASNGQGYSGELFF
cdr3_nt: TGCGCCAGCAACGGACAGGGGTATTCCGGGGAGCTGTTTTTT

clone_size: many
j_call: TRBJ2-7
d_call: .
cdr3_length: 13
v_call: TRBV5-1
cdr3_aa: CASTLQGSYEQYF
cdr3_nt: TGCGCCAGCACCCTCCAGGGCTCCTACGAGCAGTACTTC

clone_size: many
j_call: TRBJ2-7
d_call: TRBD2
cdr3_length: 15
v_call: TRBV9
cdr3_aa: CASSVDGGGPDEQYF
cdr3_nt: TGTGCCAGCAGCGTAGACGGGGGGGGCCCGGACGAGCAGTACTTC

clone_size: many
j_call: TRBJ1-1
d_call: .
cdr3_length: 15
v_call: TRBV5-1
cdr3_aa: CASSQSTGRGTEAFF
cdr3_nt: TGCGCCAGCAGCCAATCGACAGGCCGGGGCACTGAAGCTTTCTTT

clone_size: many
j_call: TRBJ2-3
d_call: .
cdr3_length: 14
v_call: TRBV5-1
cdr3_aa: CASSPQVSTDTQYF
cdr3_nt: TGCGCCAGCAGCCCCCAGGTTAGCACAGATACGCAGTATTTT

clone_size: many
j_call: TRBJ1-4
d_call: .
cdr3_length: 14
v_call: TRBV20-1
cdr3_aa: CSAQWSPEGEKLFF
cdr3_nt: TGCAGTGCGCAATGGAGCCCAGAGGGGGAAAAACTGTTTTTT

clone_size: many
j_call: TRBJ2-1
d_call: .
cdr3_length: 15
v_call: TRBV5-1
cdr3_aa: CASSLVAGMHNEQFF
cdr3_nt: TGCGCCAGCAGCTTGGTGGCCGGGATGCACAATGAGCAGTTCTTC

clone_size: few
j_call: TRBJ2-1
d_call: TRBD2
cdr3_length: 16
v_call: TRBV5-5
cdr3_aa: CASSFSTGLDAHEQFF
cdr3_nt: TGTGCCAGCAGTTTTAGTACCGGACTAGATGCGCATGAGCAGTTCTTC

clone_size: .
j_call: TRBJ2-5
d_call: .
cdr3_length: 16
v_call: TRBV7-9
cdr3_aa: CASREEVTGDGETQYF
cdr3_nt: TGTGCCAGCAGGGAAGAGGTAACCGGGGATGGCGAGACCCAGTACTTC

clone_size: .
j_call: TRBJ1-2
d_call: TRBD1
cdr3_length: 15
v_call: TRBV5-5
cdr3_aa: CASSFDRGGVYGYTF
cdr3_nt: TGTGCCAGCAGCTTCGACAGGGGTGGTGTCTATGGCTACACCTTC

clone_size: many
j_call: TRBJ1-2
d_call: .
cdr3_length: 13
v_call: TRBV5-1
cdr3_aa: CASRWRGLGGYTF
cdr3_nt: TGCGCCAGCAGGTGGCGAGGGTTGGGCGGCTACACCTTC

clone_size: many
j_call: TRBJ2-7
d_call: .
cdr3_length: 12
v_call: TRBV28
cdr3_aa: CASSPSPYEQYF
cdr3_nt: TGTGCCAGCAGTCCCAGCCCGTACGAGCAGTACTTC

clone_size: many
j_call: TRBJ1-5
d_call: .
cdr3_length: 16
v_call: TRBV7-2
cdr3_aa: CASSLVQGIRNQPQHF
cdr3_nt: TGTGCCAGCAGCTTAGTTCAGGGAATCCGCAATCAGCCCCAGCATTTT

clone_size: .
j_call: TRBJ2-1
d_call: TRBD1
cdr3_length: 17
v_call: TRBV9
cdr3_aa: CASSARTGRASYNEQFF
cdr3_nt: TGTGCCAGCAGCGCCCGGACAGGGCGTGCATCCTACAATGAGCAGTTCTTC

clone_size: few
j_call: TRBJ1-5
d_call: TRBD1
cdr3_length: 16
v_call: TRBV19
cdr3_aa: CASSIDRDLFNQPQHF
cdr3_nt: TGTGCCAGTAGTATCGACAGGGACCTATTCAATCAGCCCCAGCATTTT

clone_size: many
j_call: TRBJ2-5
d_call: TRBD1
cdr3_length: 14
v_call: TRBV6-6
cdr3_aa: CASSLRQGVETQYF
cdr3_nt: TGTGCCAGCAGCCTACGACAGGGAGTGGAGACCCAGTACTTC

clone_size: many
j_call: TRBJ2-2
d_call: .
cdr3_length: 13
v_call: TRBV6-5
cdr3_aa: CASSYSGTGELFF
cdr3_nt: TGTGCCAGCAGTTACTCGGGGACCGGGGAGCTGTTTTTT

clone_size: many
j_call: TRBJ2-1
d_call: TRBD1
cdr3_length: 17
v_call: TRBV7-9
cdr3_aa: CASSRLPGTGIYNEQFF
cdr3_nt: TGTGCCAGCAGCCGCCTCCCGGGGACAGGGATTTACAATGAGCAGTTCTTC

clone_size: many
j_call: TRBJ2-7
d_call: .
cdr3_length: 12
v_call: TRBV5-8
cdr3_aa: CASSFQTYEQYF
cdr3_nt: TGTGCCAGCAGCTTCCAGACCTACGAGCAGTACTTC